One and the same sample provided the 30 T cell receptor beta chains below, sequenced in a study of CD8 T cells in Susac syndrome. RNA in amounts of roughly 0.5 to 1 ug was reverse transcribed with random hexamers. One entry per CDR3 protein, called by TCRdb with MiXCR from the immunoSEQ multiplex PCR reads. This table has 65,000 to 100,000 distinct CDR3 sequences, approximately 96% appearing once. The sequenced sample consisted of CD8+ T cells from PBMCs. These TCRs come from a human donor with Susac syndrome.

The V and J genes are TRBV2 and TRBJ2-2; D not certain. Germline V gene sequence: CDR1 SNHLY, CDR2 FYNNEI. This CDR3 region has 14 residues. V lost 0 bases and J 4 bases, leaving 6 bases between the germline ends. Here the CDR3 reads CASSEATTTGELFF. In DNA form, the CDR3 reads TGTGCCAGCAGTGAAGCTACTACCACCGGGGAGCTGTTTTTT.

This chain connects TRBV5-6 to TRBJ2-1, with D perhaps assigned TRBD1 or TRBD2 (5 bases each). CDR1 and CDR2 (germline): SGHDT, YYEEEE. Trimming stripped 1 base from V and 4 bases from J, with 12 bases between. The CDR3 contains 15 residues. The CDR3 DNA sequence: TGTGCCAGCAGCTTGTGGGGCTCGGGGTACAATGAGCAGTTCTTC. It translates to CASSLWGSGYNEQFF.

This chain uses TRBV2 with TRBJ2-5, with TRBD2 matching over 9 bases. CDR3 length equals 18 residues. From germline, CDR1 is SNHLY and CDR2 FYNNEI. V dropped 1 base and J dropped 5; count of bases not matched to a gene: 14. CDR3 loop: CASSEGVAGALLVETQYF. CDR3 DNA: TGTGCCAGCAGTGAAGGTGTAGCGGGGGCCCTCCTAGTCGAGACCCAGTACTTC. The entire variable domain, with the rest obtained from reference TRBV2 and TRBJ2-5, is as follows: EPEVTQTPSHQVTQMGQEVILRCVPISNHLYFYWYRQILGQKVEFLVSFYNNEISEKSEIFDDQFSVERPDGSNFTLKIRSTKLEDSAMYFCASSEGVAGALLVETQYFGPGTRLLVL.

The chain has TRBV9 and TRBJ1-2, with a weak D call TRBD1 (5 bases). Germline values: CDR1 SGDLS, CDR2 YYNGEE. This CDR3 region has 13 residues. Trimming removed 3 bases from V and 6 bases from J, with 12 bases in between. The CDR3: CASSGQFRDGYTF. The CDR3 DNA sequence: TGTGCCAGCAGCGGACAGTTCAGGGATGGCTACACCTTC.

V usage is TRBV9 and J usage is TRBJ2-5; TRBD1 agrees at 9 bases. With V trimmed by 10 bases and J by 5 bases, 12 bases remained unmatched. CDR1 SGDLS and CDR2 YYNGEE come from the germline V gene. The CDR3 consists of 14 residues. The CDR3 bases are TGTGCCCCACCCAGGGACAGGGCGGCGGAGACCCAGTACTTC. Amino acids: CAPPRDRAAETQYF. The full variable domain, in which reference TRBV9 and TRBJ2-5 provide the parts outside the CDR3, is DSGVTQTPKHLITATGQRVTLRCSPRSGDLSVYWYQQSLDQGLQFLIQYYNGEERAKGNILERFSAQQFPDLHSELNLSSLELGDSALYFCAPPRDRAAETQYFGPGTRLLVL.

This chain connects TRBV9 to TRBJ2-1; TRBD2 aligns across 10 bases. Trimming removed 2 bases from V and 9 bases from J; junction bases left unmatched: 5. Per the germline V gene, CDR1 is SGDLS and CDR2 is YYNGEE. There are 14 residues in the CDR3. The CDR3 nucleotides are TGTGCCAGCAGCGTGGAGCGGGGGGGCACTGAGCAGTTCTTC. It yields the protein CASSVERGGTEQFF.

The V gene is TRBV29-1, the J gene TRBJ1-1; D is ambiguous. V was shortened by 3 bases and J by 10 bases, with 12 bases between the two germline ends. The germline V gene has CDR1 SQVTM and CDR2 ANQGSEA. This CDR3 spans 11 amino acids. The CDR3: CSVDGGGRAFF. CDR3 nucleotides: TGCAGCGTTGACGGTGGAGGGCGAGCTTTCTTT.

CDR3 in amino acids: CATTHTQYF. Here the CDR3 DNA reads TGTGCCACCACGCATACGCAGTATTTT. The rearrangement joins TRBV19 to TRBJ2-3; D unclear. Trimming shortened V by 10 bases and J by 7 bases, and 6 bases separated the two germline ends. The CDR3 loop spans 9 amino acids. Germline CDR1 is LNHDA and CDR2 is SQIVND (reference sequence).

A single count supports this clonotype. V is TRBV27 and J is TRBJ2-5; D could derive from TRBD1 or TRBD2 (5 bases each). This CDR3 is 14 amino acids long. Germline CDR1 and CDR2: MNHEY and SMNVEV (reference sequence). Trimming took 2 bases from V and 7 from J, leaving 14 bases between them. CDR3 nucleotides: TGTGCCAGCAGTTTAGGGGCAGGGAGTGGGACCCAGTACTTC. This translates into CASSLGAGSGTQYF.

V is TRBV14 and J is TRBJ1-2, with a tentative D call TRBD1 (5 bases). Germline V lookup: CDR1 SGHDN, CDR2 FVKESK. V was clipped by 3 bases and J by 6 bases, with 11 bases between them. There are 13 residues in the CDR3. The CDR3 here is CASSHAGRHGYTF. The DNA for the CDR3 is TGTGCCAGCAGCCACGCAGGGAGACATGGCTACACCTTC.

The chain has TRBV5-6 and TRBJ2-2; possibly TRBD2 for D (6 bases). Germline V gives CDR1 SGHDT, CDR2 YYEEEE. Between the trimmed V and J ends, which lost 4 bases and 6 bases, there was a span of 10 bases. This CDR3 comprises 13 residues. CDR3 coding DNA: TGTGCCAGCAGCGGGGACTCACCCGGGGAGCTGTTTTTT. The encoded protein is CASSGDSPGELFF.

V and J are TRBV9 and TRBJ2-1; no clear D. This CDR3 region has 14 residues. CDR1 is SGDLS and CDR2 is YYNGEE in the germline V gene. The V end lost 3 bases, the J end lost 5 bases, and 12 bases lay between the germline ends. The CDR3 sequence: CASSDVWPHNEQFF. DNA for the CDR3: TGTGCCAGCAGCGACGTTTGGCCCCACAATGAGCAGTTCTTC.

V is TRBV2 and J is TRBJ2-1; 10 bases agree with TRBD2. Germline lookup yields CDR1 SNHLY and CDR2 FYNNEI. The V gene end was trimmed by 8 bases and the J gene end by 5 bases; junction bases not matched to a gene: 9. The CDR3 has 15 amino acids. This CDR3 reads CASGDPSGGNNEQFF. The CDR3 nucleotides read TGTGCCAGCGGGGATCCTAGCGGGGGAAACAATGAGCAGTTCTTC.

Remarks on this clonotype: At one end the junction does not follow the germline gene, possibly because of a read error. The chain recombines TRBV7-9 with TRBJ2-3; tentative D call: TRBD2 (6 bases). This CDR3 contains 12 residues. In germline, CDR1 is SEHNR, CDR2 FQNEAQ (reference sequence). The CDR3 sequence: CASSLRGTFVDF. CDR3 in DNA: TGTGCCAGCAGCTTACGCGGGACTTTCGTGGATTTT.

CDR3 DNA sequence: TGTGCCAGCAGTTACCGATTCGACTCTGGGGCCAACGTCCTGACTTTC. Its protein product is CASSYRFDSGANVLTF. The V gene is TRBV6-6, the J gene TRBJ2-6; D unresolved. CDR1 and CDR2 from the germline V gene are MNHNY and SVGAGI (reference sequence). Deletions cut 2 bases from V and 0 bases from J, with 8 bases between. The CDR3 is made up of 16 amino acids.

The V and J genes are TRBV13 and TRBJ2-2; the D call may be TRBD1 or TRBD2 (5 bases each). Germline V lookup: CDR1 PRHDT, CDR2 FYEKMQ (reference sequence). This CDR3 has 15 residues. Trimming removed 5 bases from V and 1 base from J, with 11 bases in between. CDR3 DNA: TGTGCCAGCAGCCCCCGGGACGGGAACACCGGGGAGCTGTTTTTT. Amino acid sequence: CASSPRDGNTGELFF.

This clonotype appeared a few times. V is TRBV7-9 and J is TRBJ1-5; D remains unclear. Germline loops: CDR1 SEHNR, CDR2 FQNEAQ (reference sequence). V was shortened by 1 base and J by 6 bases, with 7 bases between the two germline ends. CDR3 size: 13 residues. The CDR3 coding sequence is TGTGCCAGCAGCTTAGGGAGTGGTCAGCCCCAGCATTTT. Protein sequence: CASSLGSGQPQHF.

The chain employs TRBV13 and TRBJ1-4, with D maybe TRBD1 (5 bases). Deletions cut 5 bases from V and 6 bases from J, with 16 bases between. The CDR3 is made up of 15 amino acids. Germline V lookup: CDR1 PRHDT, CDR2 FYEKMQ (reference sequence). CDR3 amino acids: CASSLMGEWHEKLFF. CDR3 nucleotides: TGTGCCAGCAGCCTAATGGGGGAGTGGCATGAAAAACTGTTTTTT.

The chain employs TRBV29-1 and TRBJ1-4, with 9 positions matching TRBD1. After removal of 6 bases from V and 7 bases from J, the junction contained 9 bases not matched to a gene. In germline, CDR1 is SQVTM, CDR2 ANQGSEA. The CDR3 runs 14 residues. DNA of the CDR3: TGCAGCGTCGGACAGGACAGGGGAAGTGAAAAACTGTTTTTT. Protein: CSVGQDRGSEKLFF.

The chain is built from TRBV7-9 and TRBJ2-7; possible D gene TRBD1, 5 bases. Trimming took off 7 bases at V and 0 bases at J, with 10 bases between the two ends. Germline assignment: CDR1 SEHNR and CDR2 FQNEAQ (reference sequence). This CDR3 region has 13 residues. The CDR3: CASTDTYSYEQYF. The CDR3 region has the DNA TGTGCCAGCACGGACACCTACTCCTACGAGCAGTACTTC.

The V call is TRBV5-1, the J call TRBJ1-2; TRBD1 agrees at 7 bases. Germline lookup yields CDR1 SGHRS and CDR2 YFSETQ. With V trimmed by 2 bases and J by 4 bases, 2 bases remained unmatched. This CDR3 is built from 13 residues. In DNA form, the CDR3 reads TGCGCCAGCAGCTTCGGACAGGCCTATGGCTACACCTTC. This gives the protein CASSFGQAYGYTF.

This clonotype was detected once. The V gene is TRBV25-1, the J gene TRBJ1-1; TRBD1 agrees at 9 bases. Germline V lookup: CDR1 MGHDK, CDR2 SYGVNS. J was trimmed by 4 bases and V by 7 bases; bases with no gene match: 10. CDR3 length equals 15 residues. The CDR3 here is CASTKPGQGPTEAFF. The DNA for the CDR3 is TGTGCCAGCACTAAGCCCGGACAGGGGCCCACTGAAGCTTTCTTT.

This clonotype was detected once. V is TRBV29-1 and J is TRBJ2-3; D possibly matches TRBD1 or TRBD2 (5 bases each). The CDR3 sequence is 16 residues long. V lost 0 bases to trimming and J lost 2 bases, with 15 bases between them. Germline CDR1 and CDR2: SQVTM and ANQGSEA. CDR3 sequence: CSVEDSRGGDTDTQYF. CDR3 nucleotide sequence: TGCAGCGTTGAAGATTCTCGTGGGGGAGACACAGATACGCAGTATTTT.

V is TRBV19 and J is TRBJ2-7; 8 bases are a match to TRBD1. The length of the CDR3 is 12 residues. From germline, CDR1 is LNHDA and CDR2 SQIVND (reference sequence). The V and J ends lost 8 bases and 2 bases, in that order; junction bases with no gene match: 2. The CDR3 DNA is TGTGCCAGTCGGACAGGGCCCTACGAGCAGTACGTC. Translated, it gives CASRTGPYEQYV.

This chain joins TRBV9 and TRBJ2-5; 7 nucleotides line up with TRBD2. This CDR3 is 14 amino acids long. Trimming removed 3 bases from V and 4 bases from J; junction bases left unmatched: 6. Germline V gene lookup returns CDR1 SGDLS and CDR2 YYNGEE. The CDR3 DNA sequence: TGTGCCAGCAGCGGGGGGGTAGCGGGAGAGACCCAGTACTTC. As protein: CASSGGVAGETQYF.

The chain links TRBV6-1 to TRBJ2-2; D gene ambiguous. The CDR3 is 16 amino acids. V lost 6 bases and J 2 bases, leaving 16 bases between the germline ends. The V gene's germline CDR1 is MNHNS and CDR2 SASEGT. The CDR3 DNA follows: TGTGCCAGCAGCCTCAAGGACGGGTTAAACACCGGGGAGCTGTTTTTT. This gives the protein CASSLKDGLNTGELFF.

This chain uses TRBV7-6 with TRBJ2-5; D remains ambiguous. The CDR3 spans 16 residues. Germline CDR1 reads SGHVS; CDR2 reads FNYEAQ. Trimming shortened V by 2 bases and J by 3 bases, and 16 bases separated the two germline ends. The CDR3 nucleotides read TGTGCCAGCAGCTTAAGGGCCCAACCGTCCAAAGAGACCCAGTACTTC. Amino acids: CASSLRAQPSKETQYF.

This chain links TRBV20-1 with TRBJ2-7, with 10 bases fitting TRBD2. The germline V gene has CDR1 DFQATT and CDR2 SNEGSKA (reference sequence). V shed 3 bases and J 2 bases; nucleotides not matched to a gene: 7. CDR3 length: 15 residues. The DNA for the CDR3 is TGCAGTGCTAGGTTACTAGCGGGACTAACCTACGAGCAGTACTTC. Amino acid sequence: CSARLLAGLTYEQYF.

The genes are TRBV15 and TRBJ2-7; TRBD2 might be the D (5 bases). This CDR3 contains 15 residues. The V gene lost 1 base and the J gene lost 6 bases, with 16 bases spanning the gap. Germline CDR1 LNHNV, CDR2 YYDKDF (reference sequence). The CDR3 spells CATSRGGVGSAEQYF. The CDR3, as DNA: TGTGCCACCAGCAGAGGGGGAGTGGGTAGCGCCGAGCAGTACTTC.

The chain combines TRBV7-8 with TRBJ2-1; TRBD1 matches at 8 bases. In germline, CDR1 is SGHVS, CDR2 FQNEAQ. V gave up 0 bases and J gave up 8 bases; unmatched junction bases: 9. The CDR3 is made up of 16 amino acids. The CDR3 loop reads CASSLAVWTGTDEQFF. DNA for the CDR3: TGTGCCAGCAGCTTAGCGGTGTGGACAGGGACCGATGAGCAGTTCTTC.